In this sample, the clone carrying this T cell receptor (beta chain) turned up a few times. The antigen remains unidentified. This sample is part of a study of T cell repertoires in cytomegalovirus infection. The wider study: CMV infection and matching HLA type were both indicated by public TCR beta signatures. Findings and caveats of the study: CMV carriers having the relevant HLA were flagged by cumulative public TCR beta family frequency. CMV-specific TCR beta clonotypes restricted by HLA-C dominated the ex vivo response.

From the reads, TCRdb called clonotypes with MiXCR, one entry per CDR3 protein. The top ten clones hold approximately 35% of a sample with roughly 130,000 distinct CDR3 sequences, 20% to 30% of them seen once. Germline assignment: CDR1 KGHDR and CDR2 SFDVKD. Trimming cost V 0 bases and J 3 bases, with 7 bases left between them. The CDR3 is 15 residues long. The chain is built from TRBV24-1 and TRBJ2-2; D not resolved. This TCR was recovered from a human donor in good health (CMV status not recorded). Some clones in this sample may be carry-over from other donors' samples. Material for sequencing was PBMCs, sequenced either directly or after in vitro stimulation (not recorded which). DNA for the CDR3: TGTGCCACCAGTGATTTGAGAACGGACACCGGGGAGCTGTTTTTT. Its protein product is CATSDLRTDTGELFF.